This TCR beta chain comes out of a study of blood T cell repertoires in COVID-19. Study at large: Sources were T cells, B-cell-depleted T cells, or PBMCs; the material itself was cDNA or gDNA.

The CDR3 extends over 15 amino acids. With 1 base removed from V and 9 bases from J, the gap between germline ends came to 16 bases. In germline, CDR1 is LGHDT, CDR2 YNNKEL (reference sequence). Study processing details: Estimates of nucleated cell counts were drawn from the amplification of reference gene primers. Repertoires were generated with immunoSEQ multiplex PCR, while TCRdb's copy carries only in-frame clones and drops some. The V and J calls and the clone size are those of that table, but D and trimming were determined from the DNA. This table has 50,000 to 60,000 clones, roughly 91% appearing once.

Sequenced: peripheral blood. This clonotype originated in a human donor in a cohort sampled during active COVID-19. The genes are TRBV3-1 (or the pseudogene TRBV3-2) and TRBJ2-1; D is possibly TRBD2 (6 bases). The CDR3 protein is CASSQGGGVAGEQFF. DNA for the CDR3: TGTGCCAGCAGCCAAGGAGGCGGGGTGGCCGGTGAGCAGTTCTTC.